The clone carrying this TCR beta chain was counted only a few times. Its target is unknown. The sample comes from a study of T-cell memory formation after mild COVID-19. Germline assignment: CDR1 MNHEY and CDR2 SVGEGT. V was shortened by 5 bases and J by 1 base, with 8 bases between the two germline ends. The CDR3 loop spans 13 amino acids. Regarding the study as a whole: Largely, contracting CD4+ clones fell within CM and EM, and contracting CD8+ clones within EMRA.

The TCR alpha and TCR beta cDNA libraries, bearing sample barcodes and UMIs, were generated by 5'RACE using constant-segment primers. TCRdb reanalysed the 5' RACE reads using MiXCR and keeps one entry per CDR3 protein. Of 70,000 to 100,000 distinct CDR3 sequences in the sample, approximately 13% are singletons; the top ten hold roughly a quarter. This chain connects TRBV6-2 or TRBV6-3 to TRBJ2-5; D tentatively reads TRBD1 or TRBD2 (5 bases each). Sequenced input: PBMCs or a T cell subset sorted from them (not recorded which). This sequence was found in an adult woman who had mild COVID-19 (a few samples of this study predate the infection). Cell type and time point are not known. The CDR3 here is CASSLGTQETQYF. CDR3 in DNA: TGTGCCAGCAGTCTAGGGACCCAAGAGACCCAGTACTTC.